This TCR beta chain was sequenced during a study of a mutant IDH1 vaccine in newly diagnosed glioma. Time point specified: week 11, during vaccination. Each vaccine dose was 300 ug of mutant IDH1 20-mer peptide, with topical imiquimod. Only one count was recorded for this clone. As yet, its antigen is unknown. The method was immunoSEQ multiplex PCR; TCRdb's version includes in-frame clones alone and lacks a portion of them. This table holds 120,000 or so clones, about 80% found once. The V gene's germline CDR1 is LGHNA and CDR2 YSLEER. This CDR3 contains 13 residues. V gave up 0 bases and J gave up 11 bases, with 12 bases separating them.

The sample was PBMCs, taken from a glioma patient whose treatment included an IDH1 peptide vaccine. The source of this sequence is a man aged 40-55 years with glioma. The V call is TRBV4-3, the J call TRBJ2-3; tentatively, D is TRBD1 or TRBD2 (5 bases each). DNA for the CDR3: TGCGCCAGCAGCCAAGATGGGGGAGTTAGGCAGTATTTT. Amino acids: CASSQDGGVRQYF.